Below, 18 T cell receptor beta chains from the same sample are listed, as sequenced in a study of pediatric ulcerative colitis. The repertoire was sequenced with immunoSEQ multiplex PCR; TCRdb's copy has only in-frame clones and lacks some. Of about 34,000 clones detected, 65% to 80% appear once; the ten largest clones hold 7.5% to 9%. The rectum was sampled with one to two pinch biopsies at colonoscopy. What was sequenced was gut tissue. Receptor source: a boy younger than 18 with severe ulcerative colitis.

The chain combines TRBV6-5 with TRBJ1-2, with D hard to call. Germline lookup yields CDR1 MNHEY and CDR2 SVGAGI. The CDR3 extends over 16 amino acids. Trimming shortened V by 0 bases and J by 3 bases, and 14 bases separated the two germline ends. The CDR3 DNA reads TGTGCCAGCAGTTACTCTCTGGAGGCGGATTACTATGGCTACACCTTC. Encoded protein: CASSYSLEADYYGYTF.

This rearrangement joins TRBV11-3 to TRBJ1-1, with 7 bases aligning to TRBD1. Germline CDR1 SGHNT, CDR2 YENEEA. Germline trimming cut 5 bases from V and 2 bases from J; bases unmatched to any gene: 8. This CDR3 is built from 15 residues. CDR3 in amino acids: CASSPSGGTNTEAFF. The CDR3 coding sequence is TGTGCCAGCAGCCCGTCAGGGGGTACAAACACTGAAGCTTTCTTT.

The chain recombines TRBV6-5 with TRBJ2-7; 10 nucleotides align to TRBD1. The CDR3 covers 13 residues. Germline trimming cut 10 bases from V and 4 bases from J; bases unmatched to any gene: 7. Germline CDR1 and CDR2: MNHEY and SVGAGI. CDR3 nucleotide sequence: TGTGCCACCCGGAGACAGGGGGCTTACGAGCAGTACTTC. Its translation is CATRRQGAYEQYF.

This clone was observed once. The V call is TRBV4-2, the J call TRBJ1-1; D not certain. V was cut by 0 bases and J by 1 base, with 9 bases left in between. CDR3 length: 15 residues. From germline, CDR1 is LGHNA and CDR2 YNFKEQ. CDR3 DNA sequence: TGTGCCAGCAGCCAAGAATGGCAGACGAACACTGAAGCTTTCTTT. Amino acids: CASSQEWQTNTEAFF.

The chain carries TRBV7-9 and TRBJ1-1; D is ambiguous. The CDR3 is 15 residues long. CDR1 is SEHNR, CDR2 FQNEAQ, per germline (reference sequence). With 2 bases removed from V and 1 base from J, the gap between germline ends came to 11 bases. As DNA, the CDR3 is TGTGCCAGCAGCTTATATACCAAGGGGAACACTGAAGCTTTCTTT. Translated: CASSLYTKGNTEAFF. Together with reference TRBV7-9 and TRBJ1-1, the CDR3 gives the full variable domain: DTGVSQNPRHKITKRGQNVTFRCDPISEHNRLYWYRQTLGQGPEFLTYFQNEAQLEKSRLLSDRFSAERPKGSFSTLEIQRTEQGDSAMYLCASSLYTKGNTEAFFGQGTRLTVV.

In this sample, this clone turned up a few times. The chain is built from TRBV28 and TRBJ1-4, with TRBD1 as a possible D gene (6 bases). CDR1 and CDR2 from the germline V gene are MDHEN and SYDVKM. CDR3 size: 15 residues. V lost 7 bases, J lost 8 bases, and 20 bases lay in between. CDR3 amino acids: CASTTPGRGGEKLFF. The DNA for the CDR3 is TGTGCCAGCACCACCCCAGGCAGGGGAGGGGAAAAACTGTTTTTT.

The V gene is TRBV10-2, the J gene TRBJ2-3; D unresolved. Germline lookup yields CDR1 WSHSY and CDR2 SAAADI. This CDR3 spans 15 amino acids. V was clipped by 2 bases and J by 0 bases, with 9 bases between them. CDR3 amino acids: CASSEGATSTDTQYF. The CDR3 DNA follows: TGCGCCAGCAGTGAGGGCGCCACTAGCACAGATACGCAGTATTTT.

The V and J genes are TRBV4-1 and TRBJ2-2; TRBD2 might be the D (6 bases). Germline CDR1 and CDR2: MGHRA and YSYEKL. This CDR3 is built from 16 residues. With 0 bases removed from V and 1 base from J, the gap between germline ends came to 9 bases. For the CDR3, the DNA is TGCGCCAGCAGCCAAGAGACTAGTCGGAACACCGGGGAGCTGTTTTTT. Translation gives CASSQETSRNTGELFF.

The table lists this clone with a few counts. This chain connects TRBV11-2 to TRBJ2-7, with 8 nucleotides matching TRBD2. J gave up 2 bases and V 1 base, and 10 bases lay outside the gene matches. This CDR3 contains 17 residues. In germline, CDR1 is SGHAT, CDR2 FQNNGV. CDR3 DNA sequence: TGTGCCAGCAGCTTAGCGGGGGGGGCAGCAGCACCCTACGAGCAGTACTTC. Protein: CASSLAGGAAAPYEQYF. Full variable domain (missing parts from reference TRBV11-2 and TRBJ2-7): EAGVAQSPRYKIIEKRQSVAFWCNPISGHATLYWYQQILGQGPKLLIQFQNNGVVDDSQLPKDRFSAERLKGVDSTLKIQPAKLEDSAVYLCASSLAGGAAAPYEQYFGPGTRLTVT.

The count of this clone is one. The J gene is TRBJ1-5, the V gene TRBV9; no firm D call. V dropped 8 bases and J dropped 3 bases, with 12 bases sitting between them. There are 13 residues in the CDR3. Germline V gene lookup returns CDR1 SGDLS and CDR2 YYNGEE. CDR3 residues: CASRGQPNQPQHF. CDR3 DNA: TGTGCCAGTCGAGGGCAGCCCAATCAGCCCCAGCATTTT.

The rearrangement joins TRBV5-1 to TRBJ2-7, with a possible D match to TRBD2 (6 bases). The CDR3 covers 14 residues. The germline V gene has CDR1 SGHRS and CDR2 YFSETQ. V lost 4 bases to trimming and J lost 3 bases, with 14 bases between them. CDR3 in amino acids: CASSVGGGIYEQYF. In DNA form, the CDR3 reads TGCGCCAGCAGCGTCGGTGGGGGGATCTACGAGCAGTACTTC.

This rearrangement joins TRBV9 to TRBJ1-1, with a weak D call TRBD1 (5 bases). The V and J ends lost 1 base and 2 bases respectively, with 18 bases between them. CDR1 SGDLS and CDR2 YYNGEE come from the germline V gene. The CDR3 totals 17 residues. Written as DNA, the CDR3 is TGTGCCAGCAGCGTACTCTCCGACGGGGCACGAAACACTGAAGCTTTCTTT. Residues: CASSVLSDGARNTEAFF.

CDR3 DNA sequence: TGTGCCAGCAGTGGCAGCTCCACCGGGGAGCTGTTTTTT. Its translation: CASSGSSTGELFF. J is TRBJ2-2 and V is TRBV2, with D hard to call. This CDR3 has 13 amino acids. Trimming took 4 bases from V and 4 from J, leaving 7 bases between them. Germline V gene lookup returns CDR1 SNHLY and CDR2 FYNNEI.

The table lists this clone with a few counts. The chain joins TRBV4-1 to TRBJ1-3; tentatively, D is TRBD1 (5 bases). Trimming cost V 4 bases and J 0 bases, with 10 bases left between them. Looked up from germline, CDR1 is MGHRA and CDR2 is YSYEKL. The CDR3 spans 15 residues. The CDR3 nucleotides read TGCGCCAGCAGCCCCAGGGAAGCCTCTGGAAACACCATATATTTT. Its protein product is CASSPREASGNTIYF.

The J gene is TRBJ2-7, the V gene TRBV5-1, with 7 bases that match TRBD1. The CDR3 is made up of 14 amino acids. V shed 4 bases, J shed 0 bases, and the junction held 4 bases outside the gene matches. Germline lookup yields CDR1 SGHRS and CDR2 YFSETQ. CDR3 in DNA: TGCGCCAGCAGCCGAGGGGACAGCTCCTACGAGCAGTACTTC. It encodes CASSRGDSSYEQYF.

The J gene is TRBJ1-4, the V gene TRBV2; 7 bases map to TRBD1. With V trimmed by 7 bases and J by 6 bases, 11 bases remained unmatched. The CDR3 length is 15 residues. The germline V gene encodes CDR1 SNHLY and CDR2 FYNNEI. CDR3 sequence reads: CASILTGVSYEKLFF. CDR3 nucleotide sequence: TGTGCCAGCATTCTCACAGGGGTTTCCTATGAAAAACTGTTTTTT.

The chain couples TRBV23-1 to TRBJ2-7, with no clear D. TRBV23-1 is identified as an open reading frame with a role that is uncertain. V lost 2 bases to trimming and J lost 3 bases, with 11 bases between them. The CDR3 extends over 14 amino acids. The CDR3 nucleotides read TGCGCCAGCAGTCAACCCGGACCAATCTACGAGCAGTACTTC. Amino acid sequence: CASSQPGPIYEQYF.

V gene TRBV7-8 combines with J gene TRBJ2-7; TRBD1 might be the D (6 bases). The CDR3 length is 15 residues. Trimming removed 1 base at V and 2 bases at J, with 12 bases between. CDR1 and CDR2 (germline): SGHVS, FQNEAQ. The CDR3: CASSLGRTETYEQYF. CDR3 nucleotides: TGTGCCAGCAGCTTAGGCCGGACAGAGACCTACGAGCAGTACTTC.